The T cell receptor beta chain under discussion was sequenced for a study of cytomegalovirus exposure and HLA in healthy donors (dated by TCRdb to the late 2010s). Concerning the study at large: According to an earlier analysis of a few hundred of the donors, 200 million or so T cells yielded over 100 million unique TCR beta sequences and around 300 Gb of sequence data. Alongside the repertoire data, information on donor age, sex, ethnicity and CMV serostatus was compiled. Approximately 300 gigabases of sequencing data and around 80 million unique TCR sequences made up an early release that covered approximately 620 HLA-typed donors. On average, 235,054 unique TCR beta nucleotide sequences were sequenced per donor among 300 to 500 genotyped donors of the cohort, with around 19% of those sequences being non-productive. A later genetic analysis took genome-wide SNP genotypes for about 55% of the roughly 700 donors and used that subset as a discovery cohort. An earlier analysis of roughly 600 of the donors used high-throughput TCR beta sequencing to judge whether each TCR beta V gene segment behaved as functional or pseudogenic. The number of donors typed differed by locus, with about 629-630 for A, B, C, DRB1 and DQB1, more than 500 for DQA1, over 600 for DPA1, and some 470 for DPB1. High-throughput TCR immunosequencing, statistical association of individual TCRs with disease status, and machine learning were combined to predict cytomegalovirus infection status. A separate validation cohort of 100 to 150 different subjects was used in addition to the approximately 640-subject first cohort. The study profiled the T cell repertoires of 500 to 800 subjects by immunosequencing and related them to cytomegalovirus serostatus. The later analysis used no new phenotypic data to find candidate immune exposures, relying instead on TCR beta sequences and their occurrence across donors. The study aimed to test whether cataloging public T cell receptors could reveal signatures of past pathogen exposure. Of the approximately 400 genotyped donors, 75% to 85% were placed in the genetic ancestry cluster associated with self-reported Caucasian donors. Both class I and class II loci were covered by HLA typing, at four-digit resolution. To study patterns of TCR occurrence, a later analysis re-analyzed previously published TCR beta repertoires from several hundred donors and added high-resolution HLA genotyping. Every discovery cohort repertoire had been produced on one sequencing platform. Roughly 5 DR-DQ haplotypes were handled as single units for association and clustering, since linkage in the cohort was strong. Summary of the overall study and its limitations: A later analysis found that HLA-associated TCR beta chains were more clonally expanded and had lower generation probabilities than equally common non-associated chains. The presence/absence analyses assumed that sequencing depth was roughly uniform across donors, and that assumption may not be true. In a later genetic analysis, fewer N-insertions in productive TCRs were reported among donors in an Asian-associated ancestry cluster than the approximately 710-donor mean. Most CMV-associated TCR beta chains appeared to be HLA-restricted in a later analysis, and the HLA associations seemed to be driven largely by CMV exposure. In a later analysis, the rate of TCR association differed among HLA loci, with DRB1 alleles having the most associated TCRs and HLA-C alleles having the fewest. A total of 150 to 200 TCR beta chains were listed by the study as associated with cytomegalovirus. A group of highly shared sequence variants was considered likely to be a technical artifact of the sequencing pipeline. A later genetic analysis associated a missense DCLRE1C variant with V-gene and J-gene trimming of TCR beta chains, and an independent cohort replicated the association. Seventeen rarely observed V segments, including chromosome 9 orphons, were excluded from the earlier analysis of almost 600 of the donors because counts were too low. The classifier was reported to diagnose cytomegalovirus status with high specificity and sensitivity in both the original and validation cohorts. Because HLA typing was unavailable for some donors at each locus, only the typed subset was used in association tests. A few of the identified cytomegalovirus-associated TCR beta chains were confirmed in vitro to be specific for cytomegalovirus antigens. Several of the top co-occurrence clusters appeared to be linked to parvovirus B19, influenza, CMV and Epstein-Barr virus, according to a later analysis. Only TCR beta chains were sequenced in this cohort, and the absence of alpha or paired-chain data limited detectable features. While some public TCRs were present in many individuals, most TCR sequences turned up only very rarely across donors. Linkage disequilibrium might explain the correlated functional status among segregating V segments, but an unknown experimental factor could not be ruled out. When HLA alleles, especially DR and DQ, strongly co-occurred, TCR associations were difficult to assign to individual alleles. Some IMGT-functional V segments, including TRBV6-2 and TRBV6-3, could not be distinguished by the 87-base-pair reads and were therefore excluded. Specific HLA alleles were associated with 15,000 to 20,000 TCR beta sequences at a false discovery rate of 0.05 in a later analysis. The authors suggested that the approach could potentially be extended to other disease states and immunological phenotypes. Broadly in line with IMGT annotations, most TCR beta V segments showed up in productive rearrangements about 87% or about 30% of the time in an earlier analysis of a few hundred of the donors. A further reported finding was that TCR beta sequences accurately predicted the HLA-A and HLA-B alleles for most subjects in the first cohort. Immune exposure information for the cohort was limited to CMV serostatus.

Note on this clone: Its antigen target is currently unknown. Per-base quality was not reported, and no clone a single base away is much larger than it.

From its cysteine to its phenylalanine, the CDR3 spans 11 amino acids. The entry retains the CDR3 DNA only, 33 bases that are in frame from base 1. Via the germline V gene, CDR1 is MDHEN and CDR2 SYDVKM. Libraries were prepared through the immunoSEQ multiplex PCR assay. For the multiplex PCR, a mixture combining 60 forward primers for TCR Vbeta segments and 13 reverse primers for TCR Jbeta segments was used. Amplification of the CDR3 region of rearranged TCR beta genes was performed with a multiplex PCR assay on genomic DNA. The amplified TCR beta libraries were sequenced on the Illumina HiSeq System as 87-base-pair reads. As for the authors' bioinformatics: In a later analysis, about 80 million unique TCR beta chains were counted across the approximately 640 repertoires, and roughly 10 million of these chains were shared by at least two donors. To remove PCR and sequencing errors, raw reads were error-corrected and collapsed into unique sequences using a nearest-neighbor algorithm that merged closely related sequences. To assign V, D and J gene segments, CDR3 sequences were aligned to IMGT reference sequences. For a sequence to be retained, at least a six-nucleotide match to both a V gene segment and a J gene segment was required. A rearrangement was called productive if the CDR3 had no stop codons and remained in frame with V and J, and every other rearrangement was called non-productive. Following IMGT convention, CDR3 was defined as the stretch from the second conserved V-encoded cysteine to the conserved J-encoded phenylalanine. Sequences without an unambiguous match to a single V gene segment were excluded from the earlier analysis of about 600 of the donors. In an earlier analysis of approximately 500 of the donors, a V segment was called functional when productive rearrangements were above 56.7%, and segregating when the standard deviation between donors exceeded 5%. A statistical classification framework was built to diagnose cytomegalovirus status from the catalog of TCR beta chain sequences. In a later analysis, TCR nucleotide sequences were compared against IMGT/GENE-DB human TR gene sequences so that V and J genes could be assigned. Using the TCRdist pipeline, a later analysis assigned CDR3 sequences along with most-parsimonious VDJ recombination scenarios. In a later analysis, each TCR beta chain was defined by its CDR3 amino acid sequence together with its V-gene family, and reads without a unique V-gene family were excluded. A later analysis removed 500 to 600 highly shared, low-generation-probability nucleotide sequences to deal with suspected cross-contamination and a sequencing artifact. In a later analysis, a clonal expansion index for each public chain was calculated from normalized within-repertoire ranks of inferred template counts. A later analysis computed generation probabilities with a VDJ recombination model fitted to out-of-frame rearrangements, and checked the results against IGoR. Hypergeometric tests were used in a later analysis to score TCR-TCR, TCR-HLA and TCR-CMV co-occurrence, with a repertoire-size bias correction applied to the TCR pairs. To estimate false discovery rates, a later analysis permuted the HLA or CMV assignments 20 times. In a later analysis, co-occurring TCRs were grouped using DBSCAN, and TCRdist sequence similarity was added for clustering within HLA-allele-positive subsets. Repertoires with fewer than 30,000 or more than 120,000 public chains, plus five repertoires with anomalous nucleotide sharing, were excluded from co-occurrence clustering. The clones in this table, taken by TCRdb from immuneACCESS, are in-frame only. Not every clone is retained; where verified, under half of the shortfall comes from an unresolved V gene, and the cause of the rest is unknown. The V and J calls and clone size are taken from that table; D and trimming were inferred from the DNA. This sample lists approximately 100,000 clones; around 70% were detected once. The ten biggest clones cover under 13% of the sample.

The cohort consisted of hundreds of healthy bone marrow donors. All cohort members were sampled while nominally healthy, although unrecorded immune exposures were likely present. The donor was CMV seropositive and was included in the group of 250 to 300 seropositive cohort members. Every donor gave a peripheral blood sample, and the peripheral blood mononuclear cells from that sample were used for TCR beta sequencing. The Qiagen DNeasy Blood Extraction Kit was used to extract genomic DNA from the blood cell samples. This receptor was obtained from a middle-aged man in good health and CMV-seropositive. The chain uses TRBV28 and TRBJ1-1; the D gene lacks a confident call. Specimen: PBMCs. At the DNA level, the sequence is TGTGCGGCCGCCTTGAACACTGAAGCTTTCTTT. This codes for CAAALNTEAFF.